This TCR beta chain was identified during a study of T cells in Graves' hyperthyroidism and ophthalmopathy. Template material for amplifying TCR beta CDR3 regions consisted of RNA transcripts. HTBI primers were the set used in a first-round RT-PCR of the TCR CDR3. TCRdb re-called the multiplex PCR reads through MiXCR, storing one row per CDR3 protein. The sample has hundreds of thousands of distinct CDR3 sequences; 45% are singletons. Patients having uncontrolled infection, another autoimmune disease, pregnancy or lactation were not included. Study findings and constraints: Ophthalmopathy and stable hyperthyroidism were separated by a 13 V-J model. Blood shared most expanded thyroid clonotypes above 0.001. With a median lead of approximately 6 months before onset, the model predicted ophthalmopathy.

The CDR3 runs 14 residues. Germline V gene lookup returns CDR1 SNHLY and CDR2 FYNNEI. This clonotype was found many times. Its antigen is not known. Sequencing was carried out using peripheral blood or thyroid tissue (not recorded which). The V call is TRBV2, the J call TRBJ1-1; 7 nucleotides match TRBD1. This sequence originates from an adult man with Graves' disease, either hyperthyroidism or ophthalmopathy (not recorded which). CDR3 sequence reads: CAAEGARGRTEAFF. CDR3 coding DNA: TGTGCAGCGGAGGGGGCAAGAGGTAGGACTGAAGCTTTCTTT.